These 20 T cell receptor beta chains were all obtained from the same sample, sequenced in a study of shared clonotypes between healthy human individuals. The table came from immunoSEQ multiplex PCR; TCRdb's copy has only in-frame clones and leaves some out. The table includes around 1,100,000 clones, roughly 77% detected once. Sequenced sample: memory CD4+ T cells from PBMCs. Subset here: CD45RA-negative fraction. Source of these receptors: a man aged 18 to 30 in good health. Some clones in this sample may be carry-over from other donors' samples.

The CDR3 nucleotides are TGTGCCAGCAGCTTAATTGGGGGCACAGATACGCAGTATTTT. Translated, it gives CASSLIGGTDTQYF. V is TRBV7-2 and J is TRBJ2-3, with no clear D. CDR3 size: 14 residues. Germline values: CDR1 SGHTA, CDR2 FQGNSA. Between the trimmed V and J ends, which lost 2 bases and 1 base, there was a span of 7 bases.

This chain links TRBV9 with TRBJ2-3, with a weak D call TRBD2 (6 bases). This CDR3 comprises 15 residues. Trimming took off 3 bases at V and 5 bases at J, with 16 bases between the two ends. Germline V gene lookup returns CDR1 SGDLS and CDR2 YYNGEE. In nucleotides, the CDR3 is TGTGCCAGCAGCGCTAGAGGGCAGGGAGGAGATACGCAGTATTTT. This gives the protein CASSARGQGGDTQYF.

The chain uses TRBV19 and TRBJ1-1; maybe TRBD1 (6 bases). The germline V and J ends were trimmed by 5 bases and 1 base, with 11 bases remaining between them. In germline, CDR1 is LNHDA, CDR2 SQIVND (reference sequence). This CDR3 spans 14 amino acids. The CDR3 nucleotides read TGTGCCAGTAGTCCCCAGGGGACGAACACTGAAGCTTTCTTT. It encodes CASSPQGTNTEAFF. Combining the CDR3 with reference TRBV19 and TRBJ1-1 gives the whole variable domain DGGITQSPKYLFRKEGQNVTLSCEQNLNHDAMYWYRQDPGQGLRLIYYSQIVNDFQKGDIAEGYSVSREKKESFPLTVTSAQKNPTAFYLCASSPQGTNTEAFFGQGTRLTVV.

The chain recombines TRBV5-4 with TRBJ2-2; the D gene is possibly TRBD2 (5 bases). V lost 4 bases, J lost 5 bases, and 15 bases lay in between. Germline V CDR1 and CDR2: SGHNT, YYREEE (reference sequence). The CDR3 contains 15 residues. This CDR3 is CASSPAGTSTGELFF. Here the CDR3 DNA reads TGTGCCAGCAGCCCGGCGGGTACGTCTACCGGGGAGCTGTTTTTT.

V is TRBV9 and J is TRBJ1-2; D gene ambiguous. Germline CDR1 SGDLS, CDR2 YYNGEE. The CDR3 extends over 12 amino acids. V lost 9 bases, J lost 8 bases, and 17 bases lay in between. CDR3 in amino acids: CAMRASTGGYTF. DNA for the CDR3: TGTGCCATGAGGGCGTCAACGGGAGGCTACACCTTC.

The chain has TRBV28 and TRBJ2-7, with a tentative D call TRBD1 (6 bases). The CDR3 totals 12 residues. V lost 8 bases to trimming and J lost 4 bases, with 12 bases between them. The V gene's germline CDR1 is MDHEN and CDR2 SYDVKM. The CDR3 DNA sequence: TGTGCCAGCCAGGGGCTACCTTACGAGCAGTACTTC. It translates to CASQGLPYEQYF. Based on the CDR3 plus reference TRBV28 and TRBJ2-7, the full variable domain is DVKVTQSSRYLVKRTGEKVFLECVQDMDHENMFWYRQDPGLGLRLIYFSYDVKMKEKGDIPEGYSVSREKKERFSLILESASTNQTSMYLCASQGLPYEQYFGPGTRLTVT.

The CDR3 sequence is CASSLFASGSSGNTIYF. The DNA for the CDR3 is TGCGCCAGCAGCTTGTTCGCTTCGGGGTCCTCTGGAAACACCATATATTTT. The chain recombines TRBV5-1 with TRBJ1-3; the D is unclear. Germline CDR1 and CDR2: SGHRS and YFSETQ. The CDR3 is 17 residues long. The V and J ends lost 1 base and 0 bases respectively, with 14 bases between them.

J is TRBJ2-4 and V is TRBV18, with D possibly TRBD2 on 6 matching bases. The CDR3 covers 19 residues. The germline V gene encodes CDR1 KGHSH and CDR2 LQKENI. The V end lost 6 bases, the J end lost 3 bases, and 27 bases lay between the germline ends. Here the CDR3 DNA reads TGTGCCAGCTCCTCCACGACCGTCGTGCGGGATCCTGTCAAAAACATTCAGTACTTC. This gives the protein CASSSTTVVRDPVKNIQYF.

The genes are TRBV28 and TRBJ2-2; 10 bases map to TRBD1. This CDR3 region has 17 residues. Trimming cost V 5 bases and J 0 bases; bases outside gene matches: 6. The V gene's germline CDR1 is MDHEN and CDR2 SYDVKM. The CDR3 is CASSPWDRGSNTGELFF. The CDR3, as DNA: TGTGCCAGCAGTCCATGGGACAGGGGCTCGAACACCGGGGAGCTGTTTTTT.

The rearrangement uses TRBV27 and TRBJ2-7, with 9 bases lining up with TRBD2. The CDR3 is 15 residues long. V dropped 10 bases and J dropped 4; count of bases not matched to a gene: 14. In germline, CDR1 is MNHEY, CDR2 SMNVEV (reference sequence). The CDR3 protein is CATSGGGGGVYEQYF. In DNA form, the CDR3 reads TGTGCCACGAGCGGAGGGGGCGGGGGGGTTTACGAGCAGTACTTC.

With respect to this clone: The conserved phenylalanine or tryptophan is not found at the CDR3 terminus, so this likely reflects a read error. CDR3 sequence: CASSLDRNQPQHL. CDR3 bases: TGTGCCAGCAGCTTAGATAGAAATCAGCCCCAGCATCTT. The chain recombines TRBV11-2 with TRBJ1-5, with D unclear. CDR3 length: 13 amino acids. The germline gives CDR1 SGHAT, CDR2 FQNNGV. Trimming shortened V by 0 bases and J by 4 bases, and 4 bases separated the two germline ends.

The CDR3 DNA reads as TGTGCCAGCAGTTTTCAGCTCCCAGCGGCTCACGAGCAGTACTTC. It codes for CASSFQLPAAHEQYF. V gene TRBV28 combines with J gene TRBJ2-7; a possible D gene is TRBD2 (5 bases). The ends were cut back, 3 bases at V and 5 bases at J, with 17 bases in the middle. This CDR3 has 15 residues. The germline V gene encodes CDR1 MDHEN and CDR2 SYDVKM. The full variable domain, completed using reference TRBV28 and TRBJ2-7, is DVKVTQSSRYLVKRTGEKVFLECVQDMDHENMFWYRQDPGLGLRLIYFSYDVKMKEKGDIPEGYSVSREKKERFSLILESASTNQTSMYLCASSFQLPAAHEQYFGPGTRLTVT.

As for this clone: A far more abundant clone sits one base away, making this likely a read error. Other DNA sequences in the same sample also yield this CDR3. The rearrangement links TRBV5-5 to TRBJ2-7; D remains unclear. This CDR3 has 11 amino acids. V was pared by 5 bases and J by 2 bases, with 5 bases between. Germline V gene data show CDR1 as SGHKS and CDR2 as YYEKEE (reference sequence). Here the CDR3 reads CASSSTYEQYF. The DNA of the CDR3 is TGTGCCAGCAGTTCGACCTACGAGCAGTACTTC.

This sequence joins TRBV2 and TRBJ2-5; 12 bases are a match to TRBD2. V shed 8 bases, J shed 0 bases, and the junction held 4 bases outside the gene matches. The CDR3 is made up of 15 amino acids. Germline V lookup: CDR1 SNHLY, CDR2 FYNNEI. The CDR3 reads CASGGTSGYQETQYF. The CDR3 region has the DNA TGTGCCAGCGGGGGGACTAGCGGGTACCAAGAGACCCAGTACTTC.

The rearrangement uses TRBV6-1 and TRBJ2-1; D may be TRBD2 (5 bases). Trimming took 3 bases from V and 10 from J, leaving 22 bases between them. CDR3 length: 16 amino acids. Germline values: CDR1 MNHNS, CDR2 SASEGT. The CDR3: CASSDVARLSVREQFF. For the CDR3, the DNA is TGTGCCAGCAGTGATGTGGCGAGGCTTAGCGTACGAGAGCAGTTCTTC.

The chain joins TRBV30 to TRBJ1-4; D perhaps matches TRBD1 (5 bases). CDR3 length equals 14 residues. V was trimmed by 4 bases and J by 8 bases, leaving 17 bases between them. The germline CDR1 and CDR2 sequences are GTSNPN and SVGIG (reference sequence). The CDR3 protein is CAWTPGPGREKLFF. DNA of the CDR3: TGTGCCTGGACCCCGGGACCCGGGAGGGAAAAACTGTTTTTT.

The J gene is TRBJ2-7, the V gene TRBV10-3; 7 bases match TRBD2. V dropped 7 bases and J dropped 2; count of bases not matched to a gene: 11. Per germline, CDR1 ENHRY and CDR2 SYGVKD. The CDR3 contains 15 residues. The CDR3 sequence: CAIKDRAGSAYEQYF. As DNA, the CDR3 is TGTGCCATCAAAGATAGAGCGGGATCAGCCTACGAGCAGTACTTC.

The chain joins TRBV11-2 to TRBJ2-5; D is perhaps TRBD1 or TRBD2 (5 bases each). Looked up from germline, CDR1 is SGHAT and CDR2 is FQNNGV. This CDR3 has 15 amino acids. V gave up 5 bases and J gave up 7 bases, with 20 bases separating them. The CDR3, as DNA: TGTGCCAGCAGCCGCAGCGGTTCAGGGTGGGGGACCCAGTACTTC. This encodes CASSRSGSGWGTQYF.

V is TRBV30 and J is TRBJ1-2, with 8 bases that match TRBD1. V lost 7 bases to trimming and J lost 4 bases; unmatched junction nucleotides: 5. CDR1 is GTSNPN, CDR2 SVGIG, per germline (reference sequence). CDR3 length: 12 amino acids. CDR3 loop: CAYRGFIYGYTF. CDR3 bases: TGTGCCTACAGGGGGTTTATCTATGGCTACACCTTC.

The rearrangement links TRBV9 to TRBJ2-1; D unresolved. Germline V gene data show CDR1 as SGDLS and CDR2 as YYNGEE. This CDR3 is 15 amino acids long. V lost 1 base to trimming and J lost 6 bases, with 14 bases between them. The chain's CDR3 is CASSVQGLVVNEQFF. CDR3 DNA sequence: TGTGCCAGCAGCGTACAAGGGCTTGTGGTCAATGAGCAGTTCTTC.